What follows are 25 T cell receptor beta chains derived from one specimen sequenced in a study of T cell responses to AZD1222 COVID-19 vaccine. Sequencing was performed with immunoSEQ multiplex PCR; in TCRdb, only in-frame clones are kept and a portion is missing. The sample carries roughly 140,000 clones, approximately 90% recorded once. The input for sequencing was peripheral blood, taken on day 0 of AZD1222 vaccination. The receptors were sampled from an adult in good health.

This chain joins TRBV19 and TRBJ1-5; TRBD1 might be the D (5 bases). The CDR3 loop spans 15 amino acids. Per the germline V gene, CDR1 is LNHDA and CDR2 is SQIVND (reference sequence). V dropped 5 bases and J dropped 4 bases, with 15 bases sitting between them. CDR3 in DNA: TGTGCCAGTAGTCCAGTGGGGCAGCCTAATCAGCCCCAGCATTTT. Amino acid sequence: CASSPVGQPNQPQHF.

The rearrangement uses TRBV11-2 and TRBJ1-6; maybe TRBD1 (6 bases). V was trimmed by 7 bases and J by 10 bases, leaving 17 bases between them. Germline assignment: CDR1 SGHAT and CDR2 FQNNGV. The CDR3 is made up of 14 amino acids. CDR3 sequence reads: CASNSGTMTSPLHF. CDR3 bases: TGTGCCAGCAACAGCGGGACAATGACATCACCCCTCCACTTT.

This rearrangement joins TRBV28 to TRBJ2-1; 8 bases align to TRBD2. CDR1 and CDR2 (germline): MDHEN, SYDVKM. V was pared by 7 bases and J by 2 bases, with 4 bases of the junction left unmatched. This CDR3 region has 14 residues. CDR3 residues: CASKLAETYNEQFF. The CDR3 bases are TGTGCCAGCAAACTAGCGGAGACCTACAATGAGCAGTTCTTC.

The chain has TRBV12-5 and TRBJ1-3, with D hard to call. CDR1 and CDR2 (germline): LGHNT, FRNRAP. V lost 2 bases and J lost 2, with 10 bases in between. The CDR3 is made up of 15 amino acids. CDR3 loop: CASGLRVVPGNTIYF. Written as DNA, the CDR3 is TGTGCTAGTGGTTTGAGGGTAGTGCCTGGAAACACCATATATTTT.

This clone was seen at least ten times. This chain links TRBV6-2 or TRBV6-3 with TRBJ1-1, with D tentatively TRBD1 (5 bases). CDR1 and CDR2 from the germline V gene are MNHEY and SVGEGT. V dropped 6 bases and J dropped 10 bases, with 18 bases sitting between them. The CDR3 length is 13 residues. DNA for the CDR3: TGTGCCAGCAGCCGGGGACTCGCCTTGGGAGCTTTCTTT. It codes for CASSRGLALGAFF.

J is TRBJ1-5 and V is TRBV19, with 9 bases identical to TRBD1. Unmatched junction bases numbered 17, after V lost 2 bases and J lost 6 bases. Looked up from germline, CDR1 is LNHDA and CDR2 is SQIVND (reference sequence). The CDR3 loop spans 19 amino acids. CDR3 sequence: CASSINAGTGFFGGQPQHF. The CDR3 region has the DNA TGTGCCAGTAGTATAAACGCCGGGACAGGGTTTTTCGGAGGTCAGCCCCAGCATTTT.

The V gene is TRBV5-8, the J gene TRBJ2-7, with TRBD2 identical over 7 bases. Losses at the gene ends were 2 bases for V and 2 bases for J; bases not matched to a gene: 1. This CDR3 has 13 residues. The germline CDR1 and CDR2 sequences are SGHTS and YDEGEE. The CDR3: CASSFGTTYEQYF. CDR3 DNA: TGTGCCAGCAGCTTTGGGACTACCTACGAGCAGTACTTC.

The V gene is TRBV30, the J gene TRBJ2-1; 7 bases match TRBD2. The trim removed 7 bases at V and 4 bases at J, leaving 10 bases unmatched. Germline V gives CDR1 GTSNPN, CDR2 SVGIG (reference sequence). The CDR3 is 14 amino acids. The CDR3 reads CAFGLWREYNEQFF. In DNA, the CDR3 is TGTGCCTTTGGTTTGTGGCGGGAGTACAATGAGCAGTTCTTC.

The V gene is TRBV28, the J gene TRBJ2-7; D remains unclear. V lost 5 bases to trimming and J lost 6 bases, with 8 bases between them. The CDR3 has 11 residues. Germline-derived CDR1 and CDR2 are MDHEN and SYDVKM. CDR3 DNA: TGTGCCAGCAGTCGCCCTCTCGAGCAGTACTTC. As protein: CASSRPLEQYF. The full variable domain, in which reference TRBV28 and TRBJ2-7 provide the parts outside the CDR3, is DVKVTQSSRYLVKRTGEKVFLECVQDMDHENMFWYRQDPGLGLRLIYFSYDVKMKEKGDIPEGYSVSREKKERFSLILESASTNQTSMYLCASSRPLEQYFGPGTRLTVT.

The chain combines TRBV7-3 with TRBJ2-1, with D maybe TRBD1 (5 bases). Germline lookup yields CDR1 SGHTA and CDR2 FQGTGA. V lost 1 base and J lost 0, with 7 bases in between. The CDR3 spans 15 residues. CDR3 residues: CASSLRQSSYNEQFF. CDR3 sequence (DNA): TGTGCCAGCAGCTTAAGACAGTCCTCCTACAATGAGCAGTTCTTC.

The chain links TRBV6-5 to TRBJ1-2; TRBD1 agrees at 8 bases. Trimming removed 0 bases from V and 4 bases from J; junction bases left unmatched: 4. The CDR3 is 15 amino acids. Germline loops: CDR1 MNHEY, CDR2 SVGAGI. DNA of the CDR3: TGTGCCAGCAGTTACTCACGACAGGGGATCTATGGCTACACCTTC. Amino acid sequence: CASSYSRQGIYGYTF.

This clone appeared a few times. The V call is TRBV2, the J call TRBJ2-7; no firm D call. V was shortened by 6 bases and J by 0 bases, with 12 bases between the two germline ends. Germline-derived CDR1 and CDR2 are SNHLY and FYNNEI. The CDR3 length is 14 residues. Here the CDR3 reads CASSRLARSYEQYF. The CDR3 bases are TGTGCCAGCAGCCGACTGGCCCGCTCCTACGAGCAGTACTTC.

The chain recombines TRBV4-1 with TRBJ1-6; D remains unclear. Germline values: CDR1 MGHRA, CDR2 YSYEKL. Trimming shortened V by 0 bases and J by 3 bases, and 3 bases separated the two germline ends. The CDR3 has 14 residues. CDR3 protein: CASSQEGYNSPLHF. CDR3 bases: TGCGCCAGCAGCCAAGAAGGCTATAATTCACCCCTCCACTTT.

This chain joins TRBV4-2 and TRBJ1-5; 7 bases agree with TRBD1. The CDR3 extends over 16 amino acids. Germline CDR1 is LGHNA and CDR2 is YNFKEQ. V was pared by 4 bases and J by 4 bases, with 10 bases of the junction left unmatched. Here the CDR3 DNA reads TGTGCCAGCAGCCGGAGTCCCCGACAGGGTAATCAGCCCCAGCATTTT. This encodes CASSRSPRQGNQPQHF.

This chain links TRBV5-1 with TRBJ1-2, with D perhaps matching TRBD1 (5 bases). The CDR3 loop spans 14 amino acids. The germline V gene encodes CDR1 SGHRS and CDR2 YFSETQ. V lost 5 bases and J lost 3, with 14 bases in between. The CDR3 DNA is TGCGCCAGCAGAAACCTCCGGGACCACTATGGCTACACCTTC. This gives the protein CASRNLRDHYGYTF. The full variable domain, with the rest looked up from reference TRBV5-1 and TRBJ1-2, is KAGVTQTPRYLIKTRGQQVTLSCSPISGHRSVSWYQQTPGQGLQFLFEYFSETQRNKGNFPGRFSGRQFSNSRSEMNVSTLELGDSALYLCASRNLRDHYGYTFGSGTRLTVV.

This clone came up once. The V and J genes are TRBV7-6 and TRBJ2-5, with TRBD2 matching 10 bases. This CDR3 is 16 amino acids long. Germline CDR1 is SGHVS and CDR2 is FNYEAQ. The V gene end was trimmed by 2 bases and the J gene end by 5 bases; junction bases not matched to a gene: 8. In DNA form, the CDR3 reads TGTGCCAGCAGCTTAAATGTCCTACTAGCGGGGGAGACCCAGTACTTC. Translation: CASSLNVLLAGETQYF.

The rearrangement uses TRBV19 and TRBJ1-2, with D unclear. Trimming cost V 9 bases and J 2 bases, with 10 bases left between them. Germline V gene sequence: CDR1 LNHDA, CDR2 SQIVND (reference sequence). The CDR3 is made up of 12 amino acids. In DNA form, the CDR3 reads TGTGCCAGCCGACGGATAAACTATGGCTACACCTTC. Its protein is CASRRINYGYTF. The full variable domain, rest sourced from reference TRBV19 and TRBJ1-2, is DGGITQSPKYLFRKEGQNVTLSCEQNLNHDAMYWYRQDPGQGLRLIYYSQIVNDFQKGDIAEGYSVSREKKESFPLTVTSAQKNPTAFYLCASRRINYGYTFGSGTRLTVV.

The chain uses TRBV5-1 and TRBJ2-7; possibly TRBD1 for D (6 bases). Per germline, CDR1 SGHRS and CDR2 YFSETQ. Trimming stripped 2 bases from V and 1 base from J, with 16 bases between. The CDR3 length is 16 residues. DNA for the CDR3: TGCGCCAGCAGCTTTCCTTCCAGGGGCAGTTCCTACGAGCAGTACTTC. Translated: CASSFPSRGSSYEQYF.

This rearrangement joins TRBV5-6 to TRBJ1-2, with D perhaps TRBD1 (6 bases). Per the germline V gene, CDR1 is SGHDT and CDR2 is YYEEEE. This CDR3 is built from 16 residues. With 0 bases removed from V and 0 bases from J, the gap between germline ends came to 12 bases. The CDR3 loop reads CASSLGTALTNYGYTF. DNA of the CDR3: TGTGCCAGCAGCTTGGGGACAGCCCTAACTAACTATGGCTACACCTTC.

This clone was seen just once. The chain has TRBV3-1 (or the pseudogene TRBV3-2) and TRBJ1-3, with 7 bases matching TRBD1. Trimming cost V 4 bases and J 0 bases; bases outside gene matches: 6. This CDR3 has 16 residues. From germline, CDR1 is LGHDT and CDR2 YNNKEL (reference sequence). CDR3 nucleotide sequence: TGTGCCAGCAGCCGCTTCGGGACAGTCTCTGGAAACACCATATATTTT. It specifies CASSRFGTVSGNTIYF.

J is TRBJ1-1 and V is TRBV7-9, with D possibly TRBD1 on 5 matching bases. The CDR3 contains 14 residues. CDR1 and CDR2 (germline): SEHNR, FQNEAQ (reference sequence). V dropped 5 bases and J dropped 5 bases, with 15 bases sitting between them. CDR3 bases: TGTGCCAGCAGCCTTGATGGGGCGGGGACTGAAGCTTTCTTT. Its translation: CASSLDGAGTEAFF.

The DNA of the CDR3 is TGTGCCAGCAGCCCAGAAGCGGGTCCCTCTCACGAGCAGTACTTC. It specifies CASSPEAGPSHEQYF. The chain recombines TRBV2 with TRBJ2-7, with D possibly TRBD2 on 6 matching bases. This CDR3 is built from 15 residues. Trimming left V 6 bases short and J 5 bases short, with 20 bases between. The germline gives CDR1 SNHLY, CDR2 FYNNEI.

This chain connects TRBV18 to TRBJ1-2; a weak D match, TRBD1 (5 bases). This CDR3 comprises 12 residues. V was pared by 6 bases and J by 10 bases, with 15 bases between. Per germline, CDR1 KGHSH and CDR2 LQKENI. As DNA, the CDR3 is TGTGCCAGCTCCGGACTTGGGGACTTCTACACCTTC. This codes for CASSGLGDFYTF.

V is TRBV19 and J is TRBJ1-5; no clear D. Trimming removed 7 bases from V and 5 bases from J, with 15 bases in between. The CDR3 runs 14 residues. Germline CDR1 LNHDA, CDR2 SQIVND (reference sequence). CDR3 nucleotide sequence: TGTGCCAGTACTATTAAAGGGTACGATCAGCCCCAGCATTTT. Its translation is CASTIKGYDQPQHF.

In nucleotides, the CDR3 is TGTGCCAGCAGTTGGTCACCCAGTACTGAAGCTTTCTTT. This codes for CASSWSPSTEAFF. The rearrangement links TRBV6-5 to TRBJ1-1; D is undetermined. Germline V gene sequence: CDR1 MNHEY, CDR2 SVGAGI. V was pared by 4 bases and J by 5 bases, with 11 bases between. CDR3 length equals 13 residues.